The 16 T cell receptor beta chains listed next were all sequenced from one sample in a study of monozygotic twins with inflammatory bowel disease. Each CDR3 protein gets one entry in TCRdb, which reprocessed the 5' RACE reads and gives no DNA. This table lists 420,000 or so distinct CDR3 sequences. Input material: blood. The receptors were gathered from a human donor with ulcerative colitis or Crohn's disease, or a healthy co-twin of an affected twin (not recorded which).

The chain links TRBV19 to TRBJ2-7; TCRdb returns TRBD1, unconfirmable since there is no DNA. The CDR3 totals 15 residues. Per germline, CDR1 LNHDA and CDR2 SQIVND (reference sequence). Here the CDR3 reads CASSLSRGRKDEQYF.

The rearrangement uses TRBV5-1 and TRBJ2-6. Germline-derived CDR1 and CDR2 are SGHRS and YFSETQ. The CDR3 is 16 amino acids. CDR3 sequence: CASSLEVGSGANVLTF.

V and J are TRBV28 and TRBJ1-2. CDR1 and CDR2 from the germline V gene are MDHEN and SYDVKM. The CDR3 has 13 residues. CDR3 loop: CASSFTAFYGYTF.

This chain links TRBV29-1 with TRBJ2-3; TCRdb calls TRBD2, which cannot be checked without DNA. The CDR3 length is 11 residues. CDR1 is SQVTM and CDR2 is ANQGSEA in the germline V gene. CDR3 in amino acids: CSGSGTDTQYF.

The chain carries TRBV5-5 and TRBJ2-5; TCRdb designates TRBD1, a call that cannot be tested without DNA. CDR3 size: 13 residues. CDR1 and CDR2 from the germline V gene are SGHKS and YYEKEE (reference sequence). The CDR3 reads CASRDRAGGTQYF.

V and J are TRBV5-1 and TRBJ2-1; lacking DNA, the TRBD1 call made by TCRdb goes unchecked. CDR1 and CDR2 (germline): SGHRS, YFSETQ. The CDR3 is 17 residues long. The chain's CDR3 is CASSLDGQSNLYNEQFF. Filled out from reference TRBV5-1 and TRBJ2-1, the complete variable domain reads KAGVTQTPRYLIKTRGQQVTLSCSPISGHRSVSWYQQTPGQGLQFLFEYFSETQRNKGNFPGRFSGRQFSNSRSEMNVSTLELGDSALYLCASSLDGQSNLYNEQFFGPGTRLTVL.

This chain uses TRBV3-1 with TRBJ2-1. The germline V gene has CDR1 LGHDT and CDR2 YNNKEL (reference sequence). The CDR3 is 17 amino acids. This chain's CDR3 is CASSQDARVVGANEQFF.

The gene calls are TRBV9 and TRBJ2-1. The CDR3 length is 15 residues. From germline, CDR1 is SGDLS and CDR2 YYNGEE. This CDR3 is CASSELLSSYNEQFF.

J is TRBJ2-3 and V is TRBV5-1; lacking DNA, the TRBD2 call made by TCRdb goes unchecked. The length of the CDR3 is 16 residues. Per germline, CDR1 SGHRS and CDR2 YFSETQ. This CDR3 reads CASSLGLAGRTDTQYF.

This chain connects TRBV12-3 or TRBV12-4 to TRBJ2-3. This CDR3 region has 11 residues. The CDR3 protein is CASSLKDTQYF.

J is TRBJ2-3 and V is TRBV7-2. CDR3 size: 13 residues. Germline V gives CDR1 SGHTA, CDR2 FQGNSA. CDR3 loop: CATASRVPDTQYF. The complete variable domain, with remaining parts taken from reference TRBV7-2 and TRBJ2-3, reads GAGVSQSPSNKVTEKGKDVELRCDPISGHTALYWYRQSLGQGLEFLIYFQGNSAPDKSGLPSDRFSAERTGGSVSTLTIQRTQQEDSAVYLCATASRVPDTQYFGPGTRLTVL.

The chain is built from TRBV18 and TRBJ2-7. The CDR3 runs to 13 residues. Germline CDR1 and CDR2: KGHSH and LQKENI. This CDR3 is CASSPQGFYEQYF.

The V gene is TRBV2, the J gene TRBJ1-1; TCRdb's D call of TRBD1 is untestable without DNA. The CDR3 has 15 amino acids. The germline gives CDR1 SNHLY, CDR2 FYNNEI. CDR3 residues: CASRPGQGGWTEAFF.

The rearrangement joins TRBV7-2 to TRBJ2-7; TCRdb's D call of TRBD1 is untestable without DNA. There are 12 residues in the CDR3. The germline V gene has CDR1 SGHTA and CDR2 FQGNSA. This CDR3 reads CASSLGGTEQYF.

The chain employs TRBV20-1 and TRBJ2-2; TCRdb gives TRBD2 as the D gene, but with no DNA this cannot be confirmed. The CDR3 contains 14 residues. Germline V CDR1 and CDR2: DFQATT, SNEGSKA (reference sequence). The CDR3 region is CSARPGLRIGELFF.

This sequence joins TRBV20-1 and TRBJ2-7; there is no DNA to check the TCRdb D call of TRBD2. The CDR3 length is 12 residues. Germline V gene sequence: CDR1 DFQATT, CDR2 SNEGSKA (reference sequence). CDR3 amino acids: CSAKRGSYEQYF.